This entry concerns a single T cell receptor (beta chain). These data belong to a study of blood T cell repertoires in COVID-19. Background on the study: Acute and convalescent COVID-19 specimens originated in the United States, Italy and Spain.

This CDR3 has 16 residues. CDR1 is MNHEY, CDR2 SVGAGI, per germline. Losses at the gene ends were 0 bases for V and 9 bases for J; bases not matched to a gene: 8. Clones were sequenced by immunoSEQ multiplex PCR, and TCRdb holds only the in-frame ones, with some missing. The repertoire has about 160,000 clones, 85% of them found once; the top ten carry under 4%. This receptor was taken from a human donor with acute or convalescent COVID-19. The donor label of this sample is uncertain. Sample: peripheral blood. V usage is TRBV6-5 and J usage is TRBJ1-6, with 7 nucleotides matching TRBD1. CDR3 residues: CASSYSIVQGISPLHF. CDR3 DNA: TGTGCCAGCAGTTACTCGATAGTACAGGGGATTTCACCCCTCCACTTT.